This T cell receptor (beta chain) was recorded in a study of blood T cells in healthy people across ages. Study-level findings and limits: Getting older went along with TCR beta diversity per million T cells dropping roughly linearly. The long-lived group displayed more naive CD4+ cells, plus higher diversity, than the aged donors did. Because sorting was not performed, PBMCs prevented conclusive naive versus antigen-experienced comparison. There was no known CMV status for donors, so expanded clonotype changes were possibly confounded.

The authors ran a second PCR of about 6 to 11 cycles using a sample-barcoded 5' primer and a J-beta primer mix. TCRdb itself ran the 5' RACE reads through MiXCR, one entry per CDR3 protein. In the table there are about 730,000 distinct CDR3 sequences, roughly 43% of which are singletons. This clonotype was counted only a few times. The antigen remains unidentified. The sequence was obtained from a woman aged 60-75 years in good health. Sequencing was performed on blood.

CDR3 loop: CASSYRTSGRGGTDTQYF. CDR3 nucleotides: TGTGCCAGCAGCTACCGGACTAGCGGGAGGGGAGGCACAGATACGCAGTATTTT. This sequence joins TRBV4-2 and TRBJ2-3, with 15 bases aligning to TRBD2. CDR1 is LGHNA and CDR2 is YNFKEQ in the germline V gene. This CDR3 spans 18 amino acids. The V gene end was trimmed by 5 bases and the J gene end by 1 base; junction bases not matched to a gene: 7.